This TCR beta chain is from a study of shared clonotypes between healthy human individuals. Study-wide findings and caveats: Four donors shared approximately 5% of their naive CD4 clonotypes. Few donors restricted represented genetic and exposure-history diversity. Among the subsets, naive ones generally showed larger estimated richness than memory ones.

Together with CD45RO+ cells, CCR7-negative CD45RA+ TemRA cells were included in CD8 memory. This clone has at least ten counts. What it binds is not known. TCRdb keeps only in-frame clones here, not all; method: immunoSEQ multiplex PCR. The data show about 110,000 clones, with more than 65% seen just once and around 26% held by the top ten. V was trimmed by 5 bases and J by 0 bases, leaving 11 bases between them. This CDR3 has 14 amino acids. The germline V gene has CDR1 SEHNR and CDR2 FQNEAQ (reference sequence). This TCR came from a woman under 40 in good health. Sequenced material: memory CD8+ T cells sorted from blood. The sample's subset: CD45RO+ cells pooled with CCR7-negative TemRA cells. The gene calls are TRBV7-9 and TRBJ2-7; weak D call: TRBD1 (7 bases). The CDR3 bases are TGTGCCAGCAGCGCCAGGGGGGACTCCTACGAGCAGTACTTC. Translation: CASSARGDSYEQYF.